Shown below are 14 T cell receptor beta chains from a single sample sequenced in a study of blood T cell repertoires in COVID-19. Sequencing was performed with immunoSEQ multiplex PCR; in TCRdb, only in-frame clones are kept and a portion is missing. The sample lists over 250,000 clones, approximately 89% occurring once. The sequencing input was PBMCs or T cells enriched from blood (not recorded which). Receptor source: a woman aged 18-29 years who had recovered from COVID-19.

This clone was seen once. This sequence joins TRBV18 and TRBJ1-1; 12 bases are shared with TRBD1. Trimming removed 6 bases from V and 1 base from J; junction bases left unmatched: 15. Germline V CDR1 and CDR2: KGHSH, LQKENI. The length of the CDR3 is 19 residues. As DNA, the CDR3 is TGTGCCAGCTCTCCGGGACAGGGGGCTTCATTAAGGTCGAACACTGAAGCTTTCTTT. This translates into CASSPGQGASLRSNTEAFF.

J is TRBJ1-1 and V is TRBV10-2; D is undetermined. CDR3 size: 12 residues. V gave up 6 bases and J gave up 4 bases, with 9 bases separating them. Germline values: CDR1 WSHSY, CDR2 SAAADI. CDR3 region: CASRGVGTEAFF. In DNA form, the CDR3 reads TGCGCCAGCAGGGGAGTAGGCACTGAAGCTTTCTTT.

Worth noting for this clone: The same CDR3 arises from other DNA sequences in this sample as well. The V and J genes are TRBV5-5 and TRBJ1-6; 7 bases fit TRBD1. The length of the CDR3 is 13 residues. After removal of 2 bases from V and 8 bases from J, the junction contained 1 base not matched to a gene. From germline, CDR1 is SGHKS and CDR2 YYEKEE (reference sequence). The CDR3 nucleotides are TGTGCCAGCAGCTTCACAGGGGATTCACCCCTCCACTTT. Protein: CASSFTGDSPLHF. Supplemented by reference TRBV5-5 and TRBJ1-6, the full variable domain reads DAGVTQSPTHLIKTRGQQVTLRCSPISGHKSVSWYQQVLGQGPQFIFQYYEKEERGRGNFPDRFSARQFPNYSSELNVNALLLGDSALYLCASSFTGDSPLHFGNGTRLTVT.

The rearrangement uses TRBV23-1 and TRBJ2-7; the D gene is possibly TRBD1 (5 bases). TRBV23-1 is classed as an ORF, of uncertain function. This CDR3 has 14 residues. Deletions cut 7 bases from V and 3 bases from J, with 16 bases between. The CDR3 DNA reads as TGCGCCAGCACCAAAAGGTGGCAGGGCTACGAGCAGTACTTC. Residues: CASTKRWQGYEQYF.

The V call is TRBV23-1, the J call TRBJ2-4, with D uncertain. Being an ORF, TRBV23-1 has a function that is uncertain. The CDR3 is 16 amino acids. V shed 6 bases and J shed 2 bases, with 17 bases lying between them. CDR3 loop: CASSELSRKPKNIQYF. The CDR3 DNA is TGCGCCAGCAGCGAACTCAGCAGGAAACCCAAAAACATTCAGTACTTC.

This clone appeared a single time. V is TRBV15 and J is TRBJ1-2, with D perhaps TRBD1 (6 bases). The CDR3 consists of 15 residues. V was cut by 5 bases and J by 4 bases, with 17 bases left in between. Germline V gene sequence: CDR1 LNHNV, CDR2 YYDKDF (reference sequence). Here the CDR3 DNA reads TGTGCCACCAGCGAATATCAGGGGATCGGCTATGGCTACACCTTC. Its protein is CATSEYQGIGYGYTF.

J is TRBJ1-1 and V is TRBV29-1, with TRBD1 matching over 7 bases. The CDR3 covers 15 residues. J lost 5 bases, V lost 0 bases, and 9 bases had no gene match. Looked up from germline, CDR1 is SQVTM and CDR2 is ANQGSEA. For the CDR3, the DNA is TGCAGCGTTGAAGATCAAGGCAGGGGGAGGACTGAAGCTTTCTTT. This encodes CSVEDQGRGRTEAFF. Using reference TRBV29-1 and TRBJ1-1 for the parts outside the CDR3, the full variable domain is SAVISQKPSRDICQRGTSLTIQCQVDSQVTMMFWYRQQPGQSLTLIATANQGSEATYESGFVIDKFPISRPNLTFSTLTVSNMSPEDSSIYLCSVEDQGRGRTEAFFGQGTRLTVV.

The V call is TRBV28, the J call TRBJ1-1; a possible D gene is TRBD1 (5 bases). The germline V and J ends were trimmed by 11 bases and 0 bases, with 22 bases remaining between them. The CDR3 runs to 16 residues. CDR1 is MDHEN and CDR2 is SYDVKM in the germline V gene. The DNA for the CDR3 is TGTGCCGGTTCGCGGGTCGGGAGGGGAATGAACACTGAAGCTTTCTTT. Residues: CAGSRVGRGMNTEAFF.

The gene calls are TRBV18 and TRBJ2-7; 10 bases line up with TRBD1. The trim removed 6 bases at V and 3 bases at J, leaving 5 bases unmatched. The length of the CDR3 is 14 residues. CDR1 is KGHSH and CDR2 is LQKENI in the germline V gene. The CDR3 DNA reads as TGTGCCAGCTCGTCCGGGACAGGGGTCTACGAGCAGTACTTC. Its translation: CASSSGTGVYEQYF.

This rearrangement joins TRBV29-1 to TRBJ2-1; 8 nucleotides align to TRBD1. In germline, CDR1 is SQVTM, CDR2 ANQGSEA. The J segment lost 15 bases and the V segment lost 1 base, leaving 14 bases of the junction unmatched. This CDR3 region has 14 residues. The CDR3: CSVEVAGQGMVPFF. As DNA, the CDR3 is TGCAGCGTTGAAGTAGCCGGACAGGGAATGGTTCCGTTCTTC.

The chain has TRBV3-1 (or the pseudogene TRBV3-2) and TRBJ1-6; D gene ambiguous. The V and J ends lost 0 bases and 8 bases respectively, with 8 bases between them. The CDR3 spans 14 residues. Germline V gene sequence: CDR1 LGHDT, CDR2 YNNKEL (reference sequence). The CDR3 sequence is CASSQEVTYSPLHF. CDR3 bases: TGTGCCAGCAGCCAAGAAGTTACTTATTCACCCCTCCACTTT.

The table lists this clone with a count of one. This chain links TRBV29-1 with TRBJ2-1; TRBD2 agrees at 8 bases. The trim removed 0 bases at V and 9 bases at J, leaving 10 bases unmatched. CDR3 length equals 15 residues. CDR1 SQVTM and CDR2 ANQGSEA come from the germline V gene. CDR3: CSVEDGREGLFEQFF. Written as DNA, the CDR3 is TGCAGCGTTGAAGATGGACGGGAGGGCCTTTTTGAGCAGTTCTTC.

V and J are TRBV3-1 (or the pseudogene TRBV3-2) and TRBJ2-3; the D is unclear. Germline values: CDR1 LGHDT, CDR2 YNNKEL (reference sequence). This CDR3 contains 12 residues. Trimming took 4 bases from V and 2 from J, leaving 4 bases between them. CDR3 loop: CASSLLTDTQYF. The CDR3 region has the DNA TGTGCCAGCAGCCTACTCACAGATACGCAGTATTTT.

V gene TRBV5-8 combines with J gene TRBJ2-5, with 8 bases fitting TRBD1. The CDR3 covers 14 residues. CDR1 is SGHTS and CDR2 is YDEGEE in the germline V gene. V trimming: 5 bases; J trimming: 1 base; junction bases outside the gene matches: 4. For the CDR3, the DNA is TGTGCCAGCAGGAGACAGGGGTTCCAAGAGACCCAGTACTTC. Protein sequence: CASRRQGFQETQYF.